This passage covers 7 T cell receptor beta chains from one sample sequenced in a study of cytomegalovirus exposure and HLA in healthy donors. Primers: 60 Vbeta forward and 13 Jbeta reverse. Produced via immunoSEQ multiplex PCR; TCRdb's table is partial and in-frame only. The table has 150,000 to 200,000 clones, 77% seen once. Material: PBMCs. The receptors were gathered from a woman in her thirties or forties in good health and CMV-seropositive.

The CDR3 protein is CASSFAREGEQYF. In DNA form, the CDR3 reads TGTGCCAGCAGCTTTGCGAGGGAGGGCGAGCAGTACTTC. The V and J genes are TRBV7-2 and TRBJ2-7; 7 nucleotides agree with TRBD2. Germline CDR1 SGHTA, CDR2 FQGNSA. The CDR3 runs 13 residues. V lost 3 bases to trimming and J lost 6 bases; unmatched junction nucleotides: 5.

This chain joins TRBV2 and TRBJ2-1; 10 bases align to TRBD2. The ends lost 2 bases at V and 8 bases at J; junction bases unmatched: 6. The length of the CDR3 is 15 residues. The germline V gene has CDR1 SNHLY and CDR2 FYNNEI. The CDR3 DNA reads as TGTGCCAGCAGTGAACAACTAGCGGGGTACCATGAGCAGTTCTTC. Translation gives CASSEQLAGYHEQFF.

V gene TRBV7-9 combines with J gene TRBJ2-3; TRBD2 might be the D (5 bases). Germline assignment: CDR1 SEHNR and CDR2 FQNEAQ (reference sequence). Trimming shortened V by 4 bases and J by 4 bases, and 12 bases separated the two germline ends. The CDR3 spans 14 residues. The CDR3 here is CASSSTRSADTQYF. CDR3 DNA: TGTGCCAGCAGCTCTACTAGGAGCGCAGATACGCAGTATTTT.

The chain recombines TRBV7-7 with TRBJ2-1; 10 bases fit TRBD2. Germline V gene data show CDR1 as SSHAT and CDR2 as FNYEAQ (reference sequence). This CDR3 has 14 amino acids. Trimming cost V 1 base and J 7 bases; bases outside gene matches: 1. The CDR3 is CASSLGTSGNEQFF. For the CDR3, the DNA is TGTGCCAGCAGCTTAGGGACTAGCGGTAATGAGCAGTTCTTC. The whole variable domain, remainder taken from reference TRBV7-7 and TRBJ2-1, is GAGVSQSPRYKVTKRGQDVTLRCDPISSHATLYWYQQALGQGPEFLTYFNYEAQPDKSGLPSDRFSAERPEGSISTLTIQRTEQRDSAMYRCASSLGTSGNEQFFGPGTRLTVL.

Concerning this clone: At the DNA level, this CDR3 is encoded by other sequences in the same sample as well. This chain uses TRBV18 with TRBJ2-5, with D perhaps matching TRBD1 (5 bases). The V and J ends lost 1 base and 5 bases respectively, with 8 bases between them. Looked up from germline, CDR1 is KGHSH and CDR2 is LQKENI. The CDR3 runs 13 residues. CDR3 bases: TGTGCCAGCTCACCACTTTCAGGGGAGACCCAGTACTTC. This gives the protein CASSPLSGETQYF.

The J gene is TRBJ1-5, the V gene TRBV19; 12 bases agree with TRBD1. The CDR3 runs 16 residues. CDR1 and CDR2 (germline): LNHDA, SQIVND (reference sequence). J gave up 4 bases and V 0 bases, and 1 base lay outside the gene matches. Written as DNA, the CDR3 is TGTGCCAGTAGTATAGAGGGACAGGGGGCGAATCAGCCCCAGCATTTT. It encodes CASSIEGQGANQPQHF. Variable domain in full (rest from reference TRBV19 and TRBJ1-5): DGGITQSPKYLFRKEGQNVTLSCEQNLNHDAMYWYRQDPGQGLRLIYYSQIVNDFQKGDIAEGYSVSREKKESFPLTVTSAQKNPTAFYLCASSIEGQGANQPQHFGDGTRLSIL.

The chain employs TRBV7-2 and TRBJ1-6; the D gene is possibly TRBD1 (5 bases). The CDR3 loop spans 17 amino acids. The ends were cut back, 4 bases at V and 0 bases at J, with 13 bases in the middle. Germline V lookup: CDR1 SGHTA, CDR2 FQGNSA. As DNA, the CDR3 is TGTGCCAGCAGCTCGACAGATTCGAGCTCCTATAATTCACCCCTCCACTTT. The encoded protein is CASSSTDSSSYNSPLHF.